This section outlines one T cell receptor beta chain sequence together with its context. Many counts were recorded for this clonotype. No antigen is known for it. Within one base of it there is no much larger clone, and no base qualities were kept. CDR1 and CDR2, looked up from the germline V gene, are SGHRS and YFSETQ. The CDR3 runs 13 residues from the cysteine to the phenylalanine. The DNA shown is the 39-base CDR3, in frame from base 1. Deletion took 3 bases off V and 2 bases off J, with a span of 7 bases between the germline ends. The protocol used for the library was RT-PCR. The instrument was an Illumina HiSeq 2500. The raw public reads went through TCRdb reprocessing: fastp at Q25, MiXCR clone calling, in-frame beta chains kept. Each entry merges the rows of one CDR3 protein and shows their most common DNA and genes. Across this sample there are approximately 490,000 distinct CDR3 sequences, with around 7.9% seen only once. The ten largest account for around 12% of the sample.

This sample stems from a study of response to subunit inactivated influenza vaccine (dated by TCRdb to 2017 to 2018). Broadly, across the study: Deep quantitative profiling of the T cell receptor repertoire was used in the study to follow responses to a trivalent subunit inactivated influenza vaccine. General study outcomes and caveats: It was suggested by the authors that each seasonal influenza vaccination may recruit only a limited number of new T cells.

Here the sequenced sample was PBMCs from blood, taken roughly 24 months after vaccination. The sequence links TRBV5-1 to TRBJ2-3; TRBD2 is a weak D gene call, 6 bases matching. This receptor was identified in a man between 50 and 69 years old who received an inactivated influenza vaccine. Donor details come from another sample of the same person, matched by shared clones. In nucleotide form, the sequence is TGCGCCAGCAGCTCGGGACTCACAGATACGCAGTATTTT. Its amino acids are CASSSGLTDTQYF.